The 24 T cell receptor beta chains presented below share a single source sample, sequenced in a study of blood T cell repertoires in COVID-19. Here immunoSEQ multiplex PCR was the method, and the copy in TCRdb shows in-frame clones only, minus some. The repertoire holds 120,000 to 150,000 clones, 85% seen once, with less than 3% in the top ten. The sample comprised peripheral blood. Receptors were obtained from a man aged 50 to 59 with acute or convalescent COVID-19.

The rearrangement uses TRBV10-3 and TRBJ1-3; maybe TRBD1 (5 bases). Germline lookup yields CDR1 ENHRY and CDR2 SYGVKD. V shed 6 bases and J shed 0 bases, with 15 bases lying between them. The CDR3 totals 16 residues. This CDR3 is CAISEAGPGSGNTIYF. The CDR3 bases are TGTGCCATCAGCGAAGCGGGACCGGGCTCTGGAAACACCATATATTTT.

The V gene is TRBV19, the J gene TRBJ1-1; TRBD1 matches at 7 bases. Per germline, CDR1 LNHDA and CDR2 SQIVND (reference sequence). This CDR3 spans 14 amino acids. Trimming cost V 2 bases and J 4 bases; bases outside gene matches: 4. CDR3 region: CASSILTGPTEAFF. As DNA, the CDR3 is TGTGCCAGTAGTATACTGACAGGGCCCACTGAAGCTTTCTTT.

The chain has TRBV11-3 and TRBJ2-7; 9 bases fit TRBD2. This CDR3 has 13 residues. Trimming cost V 3 bases and J 3 bases; bases outside gene matches: 0. Germline V lookup: CDR1 SGHNT, CDR2 YENEEA. CDR3 nucleotides: TGTGCCAGCAGCTTTAGCGGGAGCTACGAGCAGTACTTC. Translation: CASSFSGSYEQYF.

This clone was seen more than once but under ten times. This rearrangement joins TRBV18 to TRBJ2-5, with D maybe TRBD1 (5 bases). Germline lookup yields CDR1 KGHSH and CDR2 LQKENI. V gave up 0 bases and J gave up 2 bases, with 10 bases separating them. CDR3 length: 15 amino acids. The CDR3 nucleotides read TGTGCCAGCTCACCACCACAGGCACGACAAGAGACCCAGTACTTC. It specifies CASSPPQARQETQYF.

The genes are TRBV12-3 or TRBV12-4 and TRBJ1-5, with D unclear. This CDR3 comprises 13 residues. Trimming pared 3 bases from V and 6 bases from J, leaving 9 bases between. The CDR3 nucleotides read TGTGCCAGCAGTTTGCTCCCGGGTCAGCCCCAGCATTTT. It codes for CASSLLPGQPQHF.

The chain employs TRBV6-6 and TRBJ1-1, with TRBD1 matching 8 bases. Germline V gene lookup returns CDR1 MNHNY and CDR2 SVGAGI (reference sequence). V lost 5 bases to trimming and J lost 4 bases; unmatched junction nucleotides: 9. CDR3 length: 15 residues. Here the CDR3 DNA reads TGTGCCAGCAGTACCCACAGGGGGACGGGCACTGAAGCTTTCTTT. Its translation is CASSTHRGTGTEAFF.

This chain links TRBV7-8 with TRBJ2-1, with D possibly matching TRBD2 (5 bases). The V end lost 0 bases, the J end lost 1 base, and 10 bases lay between the germline ends. CDR1 and CDR2 from the germline V gene are SGHVS and FQNEAQ. This CDR3 is built from 16 residues. Written as DNA, the CDR3 is TGTGCCAGCAGCTTAGCGCGGGTAGCATCCTACAATGAGCAGTTCTTC. Translating gives CASSLARVASYNEQFF. The variable domain in full, with the rest retrieved from reference TRBV7-8 and TRBJ2-1, is GAGVSQSPRYKVAKRGQDVALRCDPISGHVSLFWYQQALGQGPEFLTYFQNEAQLDKSGLPSDRFFAERPEGSVSTLKIQRTQQEDSAVYLCASSLARVASYNEQFFGPGTRLTVL.

This clone has just one count. The V and J genes are TRBV9 and TRBJ2-7; 12 bases are shared with TRBD2. Per germline, CDR1 SGDLS and CDR2 YYNGEE. The CDR3 consists of 16 residues. With V trimmed by 0 bases and J by 1 base, 2 bases remained unmatched. The CDR3 reads CASSVGGTSGSYEQYF. The DNA for the CDR3 is TGTGCCAGCAGCGTAGGAGGGACTAGCGGGTCCTACGAGCAGTACTTC. The whole variable domain, filled in from reference TRBV9 and TRBJ2-7, reads DSGVTQTPKHLITATGQRVTLRCSPRSGDLSVYWYQQSLDQGLQFLIQYYNGEERAKGNILERFSAQQFPDLHSELNLSSLELGDSALYFCASSVGGTSGSYEQYFGPGTRLTVT.

V usage is TRBV5-1 and J usage is TRBJ2-7, with 7 bases aligning to TRBD2. Trimming at V came to 2 bases and at J to 3 bases, leaving 17 bases not matched to a gene. This CDR3 is built from 18 residues. CDR1 is SGHRS and CDR2 is YFSETQ in the germline V gene. The CDR3 DNA follows: TGCGCCAGCAGCTTTTCCCCTAGCGGAACCGCGGGGGACTACGAGCAGTACTTC. This sequence encodes CASSFSPSGTAGDYEQYF.

The genes are TRBV19 and TRBJ1-1, with TRBD1 identical over 9 bases. Germline V gene lookup returns CDR1 LNHDA and CDR2 SQIVND (reference sequence). J was trimmed by 4 bases and V by 3 bases; bases with no gene match: 6. This CDR3 is 15 amino acids long. The CDR3 DNA is TGTGCCAGTAGTATTAACGAGGACAGGGGCACTGAAGCTTTCTTT. This encodes CASSINEDRGTEAFF.

This chain connects TRBV19 to TRBJ1-3; 8 nucleotides agree with TRBD1. Germline assignment: CDR1 LNHDA and CDR2 SQIVND (reference sequence). The CDR3 runs to 17 residues. V lost 6 bases, J lost 4 bases, and 14 bases stayed unmatched. CDR3 sequence reads: CASRGSDREKSGNTIYF. The CDR3 DNA reads TGTGCCAGTAGGGGATCGGACAGGGAAAAATCCGGAAACACCATATATTTT.

The rearrangement uses TRBV15 and TRBJ2-5; 10 bases agree with TRBD2. The CDR3 extends over 15 amino acids. Germline-derived CDR1 and CDR2 are LNHNV and YYDKDF (reference sequence). V shed 6 bases and J 2 bases; nucleotides not matched to a gene: 6. The CDR3 sequence: CATRPGLAVQETQYF. CDR3 bases: TGTGCCACCAGGCCCGGACTAGCGGTTCAAGAGACCCAGTACTTC.

The V call is TRBV19, the J call TRBJ2-5; no firm D call. The CDR3 runs to 14 residues. Trimming left V 1 base short and J 1 base short, with 7 bases between. The germline V gene encodes CDR1 LNHDA and CDR2 SQIVND (reference sequence). CDR3 coding DNA: TGTGCCAGTAGTATAGCCAGATTCCAAGAGACCCAGTACTTC. This encodes CASSIARFQETQYF. Together with reference TRBV19 and TRBJ2-5, the CDR3 gives the full variable domain: DGGITQSPKYLFRKEGQNVTLSCEQNLNHDAMYWYRQDPGQGLRLIYYSQIVNDFQKGDIAEGYSVSREKKESFPLTVTSAQKNPTAFYLCASSIARFQETQYFGPGTRLLVL.

V is TRBV19 and J is TRBJ2-2; 8 bases are shared with TRBD1. J gave up 7 bases and V 5 bases, and 9 bases lay outside the gene matches. Germline CDR1 reads LNHDA; CDR2 reads SQIVND (reference sequence). The CDR3 sequence is 15 residues long. The DNA for the CDR3 is TGTGCCAGTAGTTTCCGGACAGGGAGACGCGGGGAGCTGTTTTTT. Encoded protein: CASSFRTGRRGELFF.

The chain carries TRBV11-2 and TRBJ1-2; weak D call: TRBD1 (6 bases). V lost 1 base and J lost 10, with 10 bases in between. The CDR3 contains 12 residues. CDR1 is SGHAT, CDR2 FQNNGV, per germline. This CDR3 is CASSLGAGDYTF. The CDR3 nucleotides are TGTGCCAGCAGCTTAGGGGCAGGGGACTACACCTTC.

The CDR3 nucleotides read TGTGCCAGCCGGGGCTACAATGAGCAGTTCTTC. This sequence encodes CASRGYNEQFF. The chain combines TRBV28 with TRBJ2-1, with a possible D match to TRBD2 (5 bases). Deletions cut 8 bases from V and 3 bases from J, with 5 bases between. CDR1 MDHEN and CDR2 SYDVKM come from the germline V gene. This CDR3 has 11 residues.

V and J are TRBV2 and TRBJ1-6; 9 bases line up with TRBD1. The CDR3 consists of 15 residues. CDR1 is SNHLY and CDR2 is FYNNEI in the germline V gene. The V segment lost 2 bases and the J segment 7 bases; nucleotides outside the gene matches: 3. CDR3 DNA: TGTGCCAGCAGTGAAAGGACAGGGGAGAATTCACCCCTCCACTTT. Amino acid sequence: CASSERTGENSPLHF.

The rearrangement joins TRBV11-2 to TRBJ2-3, with D tentatively TRBD2 (6 bases). The length of the CDR3 is 16 residues. CDR1 is SGHAT and CDR2 is FQNNGV in the germline V gene. Trimming pared 3 bases from V and 4 bases from J, leaving 17 bases between. CDR3 sequence: CASSFLAGSFPDTQYF. The CDR3 bases are TGTGCCAGCAGCTTCCTCGCGGGAAGTTTCCCAGATACGCAGTATTTT.

V and J are TRBV5-1 and TRBJ1-1; D remains unclear. This CDR3 has 14 amino acids. V dropped 6 bases and J dropped 0 bases, with 12 bases sitting between them. Germline V gene sequence: CDR1 SGHRS, CDR2 YFSETQ. The CDR3 spells CASMRMPLNTEAFF. The CDR3 DNA reads TGCGCCAGCATGCGGATGCCCCTGAACACTGAAGCTTTCTTT.

The chain employs TRBV30 and TRBJ1-5; D is ambiguous. The V and J ends lost 3 bases and 0 bases respectively, with 6 bases between them. Germline V lookup: CDR1 GTSNPN, CDR2 SVGIG (reference sequence). This CDR3 is 13 amino acids long. The chain's CDR3 is CAWRESSNQPQHF. CDR3 DNA: TGTGCCTGGAGGGAGTCTAGCAATCAGCCCCAGCATTTT.

The rearrangement uses TRBV28 and TRBJ1-5; no reliable D call. The CDR3 length is 13 residues. The V gene lost 3 bases and the J gene lost 7 bases, with 10 bases spanning the gap. Looked up from germline, CDR1 is MDHEN and CDR2 is SYDVKM. The CDR3 coding sequence is TGTGCCAGCAGTTTCGGTGGAGTCCAGCCCCAGCATTTT. It yields the protein CASSFGGVQPQHF.

The chain couples TRBV2 to TRBJ2-7, with TRBD2 as a possible D gene (5 bases). Deletions cut 2 bases from V and 3 bases from J, with 14 bases between. Germline V gives CDR1 SNHLY, CDR2 FYNNEI. The CDR3 is 15 amino acids. The CDR3 DNA reads as TGTGCCAGCAGTGAACCTACGGCTCGGGGCTACGAGCAGTACTTC. The encoded protein is CASSEPTARGYEQYF.

The chain links TRBV13 to TRBJ2-1, with TRBD2 as a possible D gene (6 bases). Germline lookup yields CDR1 PRHDT and CDR2 FYEKMQ (reference sequence). The ends were cut back, 1 base at V and 0 bases at J, with 7 bases in the middle. The CDR3 has 15 residues. CDR3 in DNA: TGTGCCAGCAGCTTAGCGGGAGACTCCTACAATGAGCAGTTCTTC. It specifies CASSLAGDSYNEQFF.

This chain uses TRBV7-9 with TRBJ2-2, with TRBD2 matching 8 bases. V gave up 5 bases and J gave up 6 bases; unmatched junction bases: 5. This CDR3 comprises 14 residues. Per the germline V gene, CDR1 is SEHNR and CDR2 is FQNEAQ (reference sequence). DNA of the CDR3: TGTGCCAGCAGCACGGGAGGGTTCCCCGGGGAGCTGTTTTTT. Protein sequence: CASSTGGFPGELFF.